This T cell receptor (beta chain) appears in the sequencing data of a study of blood T cell repertoires in COVID-19. The CDR3 extends over 15 amino acids. The germline V gene has CDR1 SGHRS and CDR2 YFSETQ. Germline trimming cut 4 bases from V and 4 bases from J; bases unmatched to any gene: 9. Methods used by the authors: Reference gene primer amplification gave estimated nucleated cell counts. Here immunoSEQ multiplex PCR was the method, and the copy in TCRdb shows in-frame clones only, minus some. The DNA gave D and trimming, while V, J and clone size come from that table. The sample carries approximately 200,000 clones, about three quarters recorded once.

The source is a woman of 80 years or more with COVID-19, enrolled during active disease. Input material: peripheral blood. The chain uses TRBV5-1 and TRBJ2-7, with TRBD2 matching over 9 bases. The CDR3 region is CASSPFSGSLYEQYF. The CDR3 coding sequence is TGCGCCAGCAGCCCATTTAGCGGGAGTCTTTACGAGCAGTACTTC.